The 29 T cell receptor beta chains below come from one sample, sequenced in a study of T cells in localized non-small cell lung cancer. Assay used: immunoSEQ multiplex PCR; TCRdb lists only in-frame clones, some missing. The sample includes 40,000 to 50,000 clones, about 88% seen only once; the top ten take roughly 7%. The sequences come from peripheral blood, collected before any cancer treatment. The receptors come from a woman aged 18-50 years with stage III lung adenocarcinoma.

The CDR3 protein is CASSQPIRGLQETQYF. The CDR3 region has the DNA TGCGCCAGCAGCCAACCTATCCGGGGGCTCCAAGAGACCCAGTACTTC. The gene calls are TRBV4-1 and TRBJ2-5; D is possibly TRBD1 or TRBD2 (6 bases each). V dropped 2 bases and J dropped 1 base, with 14 bases sitting between them. Looked up from germline, CDR1 is MGHRA and CDR2 is YSYEKL. The CDR3 totals 16 residues.

The gene calls are TRBV29-1 and TRBJ2-3; D is ambiguous. The germline V and J ends were trimmed by 2 bases and 0 bases, with 15 bases remaining between them. Germline V gene lookup returns CDR1 SQVTM and CDR2 ANQGSEA. The CDR3 sequence is 16 residues long. As DNA, the CDR3 is TGCAGCGTTGAAAAGGCCAACCAAATGAGCACAGATACGCAGTATTTT. Its protein product is CSVEKANQMSTDTQYF.

The V gene is TRBV9, the J gene TRBJ1-2; D gene uncertain. Trimming took 0 bases from V and 6 from J, leaving 15 bases between them. The CDR3 is made up of 15 amino acids. Germline-derived CDR1 and CDR2 are SGDLS and YYNGEE. CDR3 region: CASSVDAGGVDGYTF. The CDR3 DNA follows: TGTGCCAGCAGCGTAGATGCGGGTGGAGTCGATGGCTACACCTTC.

V is TRBV9 and J is TRBJ1-1, with D unresolved. Germline V CDR1 and CDR2: SGDLS, YYNGEE. Trimming shortened V by 0 bases and J by 5 bases, and 14 bases separated the two germline ends. CDR3 length equals 15 residues. The DNA of the CDR3 is TGTGCCAGCAGCGTAGGAGAGGCCCCCGGGACTGAAGCTTTCTTT. Protein sequence: CASSVGEAPGTEAFF. The complete variable domain, with remaining parts taken from reference TRBV9 and TRBJ1-1, reads DSGVTQTPKHLITATGQRVTLRCSPRSGDLSVYWYQQSLDQGLQFLIQYYNGEERAKGNILERFSAQQFPDLHSELNLSSLELGDSALYFCASSVGEAPGTEAFFGQGTRLTVV.

This clone was seen once. This rearrangement joins TRBV5-1 to TRBJ2-5; D call uncertain. Germline CDR1 is SGHRS and CDR2 is YFSETQ. The CDR3 loop spans 14 amino acids. The V end was cut by 0 bases, the J end by 2 bases, with 8 bases between. The CDR3 loop reads CASSLAGQQETQYF. CDR3 bases: TGCGCCAGCAGCTTGGCAGGTCAGCAAGAGACCCAGTACTTC.

This sequence joins TRBV30 and TRBJ1-2; 10 bases agree with TRBD1. This CDR3 has 14 residues. The junction had 8 bases not matched to a gene; V was cut back by 2 bases and J by 8 bases. Germline CDR1 is GTSNPN and CDR2 is SVGIG (reference sequence). The CDR3 nucleotides read TGTGCCTGGAGTTTCCGGGACAGGGGTTACGGCTACACCTTC. This encodes CAWSFRDRGYGYTF.

V and J are TRBV6-1 and TRBJ2-7, with 8 bases aligning to TRBD1. The CDR3 loop spans 14 amino acids. Looked up from germline, CDR1 is MNHNS and CDR2 is SASEGT. V shed 6 bases and J 2 bases; nucleotides not matched to a gene: 6. The DNA for the CDR3 is TGTGCCAGCAGGAGACAGGGGTCTCCCTACGAGCAGTACTTC. This translates into CASRRQGSPYEQYF.

This clone turned up a few times. The rearrangement uses TRBV5-4 and TRBJ2-1, with 16 positions matching TRBD2. Trimming at V came to 3 bases and at J to 10 bases, leaving 7 bases not matched to a gene. The germline gives CDR1 SGHNT, CDR2 YYREEE (reference sequence). The CDR3 extends over 16 amino acids. CDR3 residues: CASSSGTSGGAAEQFF. In nucleotides, the CDR3 is TGTGCCAGCAGCTCCGGGACTAGCGGGGGGGCCGCGGAGCAGTTCTTC.

This clone appeared a single time. The chain combines TRBV7-8 with TRBJ2-5, with 9 positions matching TRBD1. CDR1 is SGHVS, CDR2 FQNEAQ, per germline. The length of the CDR3 is 14 residues. The V and J ends lost 5 bases and 5 bases, in that order; junction bases with no gene match: 6. The CDR3 region has the DNA TGTGCCAGCAGCACGGGACAGGGTGACGAGACCCAGTACTTC. Translating it yields CASSTGQGDETQYF.

This clone has just one count. The chain recombines TRBV5-1 with TRBJ1-6, with 7 bases aligning to TRBD1. The V gene end was trimmed by 4 bases and the J gene end by 7 bases; junction bases not matched to a gene: 11. The CDR3 extends over 16 amino acids. Germline V gene data show CDR1 as SGHRS and CDR2 as YFSETQ. For the CDR3, the DNA is TGCGCCAGCAGCCCCTTACAGGGGAGAGGCAATTCACCCCTCCACTTT. As protein: CASSPLQGRGNSPLHF.

The genes are TRBV5-1 and TRBJ1-1, with a weak D call TRBD1 (5 bases). The CDR3 sequence is 15 residues long. The germline gives CDR1 SGHRS, CDR2 YFSETQ. Trimming removed 3 bases from V and 4 bases from J, with 16 bases in between. Written as DNA, the CDR3 is TGCGCCAGCAGCTGGGGTGGGCAGGGAGGCACTGAAGCTTTCTTT. Translation gives CASSWGGQGGTEAFF. Using reference TRBV5-1 and TRBJ1-1 for the parts outside the CDR3, the full variable domain is KAGVTQTPRYLIKTRGQQVTLSCSPISGHRSVSWYQQTPGQGLQFLFEYFSETQRNKGNFPGRFSGRQFSNSRSEMNVSTLELGDSALYLCASSWGGQGGTEAFFGQGTRLTVV.

The genes are TRBV9 and TRBJ2-3, with a tentative D call TRBD2 (6 bases). V was clipped by 0 bases and J by 5 bases, with 16 bases between them. CDR3 size: 16 residues. From germline, CDR1 is SGDLS and CDR2 YYNGEE. The CDR3 DNA follows: TGTGCCAGCAGCGTAGCAGGGAGGAAAACCGAAGATACGCAGTATTTT. Amino acids: CASSVAGRKTEDTQYF.

This chain links TRBV18 with TRBJ1-1; D is unresolved. V lost 1 base to trimming and J lost 4 bases, with 16 bases between them. This CDR3 spans 16 amino acids. Germline assignment: CDR1 KGHSH and CDR2 LQKENI. DNA for the CDR3: TGTGCCAGCTCACCACGGGCTCAGCAAGATGTCACTGAAGCTTTCTTT. Protein product: CASSPRAQQDVTEAFF.

The chain joins TRBV5-4 to TRBJ1-1; D possibly corresponds to TRBD1 (6 bases). V was shortened by 7 bases and J by 1 base, with 11 bases between the two germline ends. Germline-derived CDR1 and CDR2 are SGHNT and YYREEE (reference sequence). There are 13 residues in the CDR3. CDR3 loop: CASGATGNTEAFF. For the CDR3, the DNA is TGTGCCAGCGGCGCGACAGGGAACACTGAAGCTTTCTTT.

This sequence joins TRBV7-8 and TRBJ2-1; TRBD1 is a possible D gene (6 bases). The ends were cut back, 1 base at V and 5 bases at J, with 6 bases in the middle. This CDR3 region has 13 residues. From germline, CDR1 is SGHVS and CDR2 FQNEAQ. DNA of the CDR3: TGTGCCAGCAGCTTAGGGACAGACAATGAGCAGTTCTTC. Residues: CASSLGTDNEQFF.

The genes are TRBV2 and TRBJ1-4; 7 positions match TRBD1. This CDR3 has 15 residues. The V segment lost 3 bases and the J segment 7 bases; nucleotides outside the gene matches: 8. Germline V gives CDR1 SNHLY, CDR2 FYNNEI. The CDR3 reads CASSDQGQSSEKLFF. Here the CDR3 DNA reads TGTGCCAGCAGTGATCAGGGACAGAGCAGTGAAAAACTGTTTTTT.

This chain joins TRBV20-1 and TRBJ2-1; possible D gene TRBD1, 5 bases. This CDR3 is 10 amino acids long. Germline CDR1 and CDR2: DFQATT and SNEGSKA (reference sequence). The CDR3 DNA reads as TGCATAAGGGGCCAAAATGAGCAGTTCTTC. Protein: CIRGQNEQFF.

The DNA of the CDR3 is TGTGCCAGCAGTCCAGGGGGACTCTCCTACGAGCAGTACTTC. Encoded protein: CASSPGGLSYEQYF. The genes are TRBV25-1 and TRBJ2-7; maybe TRBD1 (7 bases). The germline CDR1 and CDR2 sequences are MGHDK and SYGVNS. The CDR3 is 14 residues long. V dropped 5 bases and J dropped 0 bases, with 11 bases sitting between them.

The V call is TRBV29-1, the J call TRBJ2-3, with 10 bases lining up with TRBD1. Trimming cost V 3 bases and J 0 bases; bases outside gene matches: 3. Germline-derived CDR1 and CDR2 are SQVTM and ANQGSEA. The CDR3 sequence is 15 residues long. Written as DNA, the CDR3 is TGCAGCGTTGAGTCGGGACAGGGGAGCACAGATACGCAGTATTTT. Protein product: CSVESGQGSTDTQYF.

A word on this clone: At one end, the junction sequence differs from germline, possibly due to a read error. This chain uses TRBV10-3 with TRBJ1-2; tentatively, D is TRBD1 (5 bases). Germline V gives CDR1 ENHRY, CDR2 SYGVKD. The CDR3 spans 12 residues. CDR3: CASSRADYGYTF. DNA for the CDR3: TGCGCCTCATCCAGGGCAGACTATGGCTACACCTTC.

This sequence joins TRBV6-5 and TRBJ1-6, with unresolved D. V was trimmed by 6 bases and J by 0 bases, leaving 9 bases between them. Looked up from germline, CDR1 is MNHEY and CDR2 is SVGAGI. The CDR3 is 15 residues long. CDR3 in amino acids: CASRPDRSYNSPLHF. CDR3 DNA sequence: TGTGCCAGCAGACCAGACCGCTCCTATAATTCACCCCTCCACTTT.

V usage is TRBV9 and J usage is TRBJ1-2, with D perhaps matching TRBD1 (6 bases). Germline V CDR1 and CDR2: SGDLS, YYNGEE. The CDR3 contains 14 residues. V shed 3 bases and J shed 0 bases, with 9 bases lying between them. CDR3 nucleotide sequence: TGTGCCAGCAGCGCAGGGGCAGCTAACTATGGCTACACCTTC. This sequence encodes CASSAGAANYGYTF.

The chain is built from TRBV15 and TRBJ1-6; D is undetermined. With 0 bases removed from V and 7 bases from J, the gap between germline ends came to 7 bases. The CDR3 length is 14 residues. Germline V gene lookup returns CDR1 LNHNV and CDR2 YYDKDF (reference sequence). The CDR3 bases are TGTGCCACCAGCAGAGATCGAAGGAATTCACCCCTCCACTTT. Translated: CATSRDRRNSPLHF.

The V and J genes are TRBV11-2 and TRBJ1-1; D is ambiguous. Trimming took off 8 bases at V and 4 bases at J, with 14 bases between the two ends. The CDR3 is 13 amino acids. Germline CDR1 is SGHAT and CDR2 is FQNNGV. CDR3 nucleotide sequence: TGTGCCAGCTGCCCCCTTCTGGGCACTGAAGCTTTCTTT. Translating it yields CASCPLLGTEAFF.

The chain employs TRBV11-2 and TRBJ2-6, with no clear D. Trimming removed 0 bases at V and 0 bases at J, with 3 bases between. The CDR3 contains 15 residues. The V gene's germline CDR1 is SGHAT and CDR2 FQNNGV. The CDR3 protein is CASSLDSSGANVLTF. DNA of the CDR3: TGTGCCAGCAGCTTAGACAGCTCTGGGGCCAACGTCCTGACTTTC. The full variable domain, in which reference TRBV11-2 and TRBJ2-6 provide the parts outside the CDR3, is EAGVAQSPRYKIIEKRQSVAFWCNPISGHATLYWYQQILGQGPKLLIQFQNNGVVDDSQLPKDRFSAERLKGVDSTLKIQPAKLEDSAVYLCASSLDSSGANVLTFGAGSRLTVL.

The V gene is TRBV5-4, the J gene TRBJ1-6, with 8 bases matching TRBD1. Germline trimming cut 4 bases from V and 7 bases from J; bases unmatched to any gene: 4. The CDR3 is made up of 14 amino acids. Germline V CDR1 and CDR2: SGHNT, YYREEE (reference sequence). CDR3: CASSTDRDNSPLHF. The CDR3 nucleotides read TGTGCCAGCAGCACGGACAGGGACAATTCACCCCTCCACTTT.

J is TRBJ1-2 and V is TRBV18; D may be TRBD1 (5 bases). This CDR3 region has 14 residues. Per germline, CDR1 KGHSH and CDR2 LQKENI. The germline V and J ends were trimmed by 3 bases and 2 bases, with 10 bases remaining between them. The CDR3 loop reads CASSPSQGNYGYTF. CDR3 in DNA: TGTGCCAGCTCACCCAGCCAGGGCAACTATGGCTACACCTTC.

By frequency in the sample, this clone is medium-sized. The genes are TRBV11-2 and TRBJ2-1, with 9 bases aligning to TRBD1. The CDR3 runs 16 residues. Unmatched junction bases numbered 13, after V lost 5 bases and J lost 8 bases. Germline CDR1 and CDR2: SGHAT and FQNNGV. CDR3: CASSLGGTGFADEQFF. CDR3 bases: TGTGCCAGCAGCCTAGGGGGGACAGGGTTTGCCGATGAGCAGTTCTTC.

The genes are TRBV5-1 and TRBJ2-2; no firm D call. The CDR3 contains 14 residues. CDR1 is SGHRS and CDR2 is YFSETQ in the germline V gene. Deletions cut 7 bases from V and 5 bases from J, with 15 bases between. CDR3 loop: CASEGGSRTGELFF. The CDR3 DNA reads as TGCGCCAGCGAAGGTGGATCTAGAACCGGGGAGCTGTTTTTT.